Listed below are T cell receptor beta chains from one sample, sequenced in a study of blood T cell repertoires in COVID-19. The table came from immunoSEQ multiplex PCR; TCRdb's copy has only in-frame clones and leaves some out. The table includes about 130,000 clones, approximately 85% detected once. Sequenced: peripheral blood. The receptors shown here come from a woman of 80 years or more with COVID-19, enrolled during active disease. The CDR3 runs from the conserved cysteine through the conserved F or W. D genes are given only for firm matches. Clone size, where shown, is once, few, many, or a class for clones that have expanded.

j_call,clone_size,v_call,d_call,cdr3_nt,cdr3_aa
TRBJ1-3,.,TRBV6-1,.,TGTGCCAGCAGTAAAGCCTCGGCTGGAAACACCATATATTTT,CASSKASAGNTIYF
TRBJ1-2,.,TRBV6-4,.,TGTGCCAGCAGTGACTCGAACGGGATCTATGGCTACACCTTC,CASSDSNGIYGYTF
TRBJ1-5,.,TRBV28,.,TGTGCCAGCAGTCTTCAGGGGAGCGATCAGCCCCAGCATTTT,CASSLQGSDQPQHF
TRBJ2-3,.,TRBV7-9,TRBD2,TGTGCCAGCAGCCTAGCAGCGGGAGCGGGAGATACGCAGTATTTT,CASSLAAGAGDTQYF
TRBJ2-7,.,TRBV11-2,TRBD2,TGTGCCAGCAGCTCCCCGGGACTAGGAGGGTACGAGCAGTACTTC,CASSSPGLGGYEQYF
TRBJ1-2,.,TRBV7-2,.,TGTGCCAGCAGCTCATACTTTCTCTTCGATGGCTACACCTTC,CASSSYFLFDGYTF
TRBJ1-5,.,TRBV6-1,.,TGTGCCAGCAGTGAAGGAGGGTTAAGGAGGCAGCCCCAGCATTTT,CASSEGGLRRQPQHF
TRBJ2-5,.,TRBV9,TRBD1,TGTGCCAGCAGCGTAGATGGGACAGGGAGTACCCAGTACTTC,CASSVDGTGSTQYF
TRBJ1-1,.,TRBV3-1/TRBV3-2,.,TGTGCCAGCAGCCAAGGTTACGAGCCGAACACTGAAGCTTTCTTT,CASSQGYEPNTEAFF
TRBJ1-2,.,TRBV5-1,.,TGCGCCAGCAGCTTGCAGGGTCTGAGGGGCTACACCTTC,CASSLQGLRGYTF
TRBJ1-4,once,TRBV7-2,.,TGTGCCAGCAGCTTAGTTTCTGCAACTAATGAAAAACTGTTTTTT,CASSLVSATNEKLFF
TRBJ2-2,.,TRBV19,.,TGTGCCAGTACCAGGGGCCTCACCGGGGAGCTGTTTTTT,CASTRGLTGELFF
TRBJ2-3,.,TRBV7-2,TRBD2,TGTGCCAGCAGCTTAGGGGGACTAGCGGGAGGTCCAGATACGCAGTATTTT,CASSLGGLAGGPDTQYF
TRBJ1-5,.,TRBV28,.,TGTGCCAGCAGCCCCTTAACAGGAACCCAGCATTTT,CASSPLTGTQHF
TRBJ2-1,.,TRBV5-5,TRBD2,TGTGCCAGCAGCTTCGGACTAGCGGGAGGCCTCTCCTACAATGAGCAGTTCTTC,CASSFGLAGGLSYNEQFF
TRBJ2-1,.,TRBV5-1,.,TGCGCCAGCGGTCCGGGGGCGGGAGCTGGGAATGAGCAGTTCTTC,CASGPGAGAGNEQFF